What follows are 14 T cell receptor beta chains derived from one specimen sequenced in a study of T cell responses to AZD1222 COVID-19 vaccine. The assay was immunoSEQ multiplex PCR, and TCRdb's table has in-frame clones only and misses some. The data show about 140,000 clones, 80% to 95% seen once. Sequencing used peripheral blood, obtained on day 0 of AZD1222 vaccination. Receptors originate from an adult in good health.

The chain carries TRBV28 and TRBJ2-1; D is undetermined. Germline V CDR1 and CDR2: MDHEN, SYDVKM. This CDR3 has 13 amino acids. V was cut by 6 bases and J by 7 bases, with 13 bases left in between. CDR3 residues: CASSLTFGNEQFF. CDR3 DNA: TGTGCCAGCAGCCTAACGTTTGGGAATGAGCAGTTCTTC.

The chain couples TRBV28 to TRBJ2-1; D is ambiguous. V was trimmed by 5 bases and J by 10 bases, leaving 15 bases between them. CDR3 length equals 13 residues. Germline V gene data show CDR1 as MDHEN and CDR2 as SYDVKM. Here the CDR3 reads CASSPSTGSEQFF. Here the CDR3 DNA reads TGTGCCAGCAGTCCGTCGACGGGTAGCGAGCAGTTCTTC.

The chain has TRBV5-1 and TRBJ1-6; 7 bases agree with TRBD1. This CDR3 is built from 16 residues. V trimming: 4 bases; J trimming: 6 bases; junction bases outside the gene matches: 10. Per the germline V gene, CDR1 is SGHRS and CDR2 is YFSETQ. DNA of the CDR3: TGCGCCAGCAGCCAAGACCCGACAGGGACTAATTCACCCCTCCACTTT. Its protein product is CASSQDPTGTNSPLHF. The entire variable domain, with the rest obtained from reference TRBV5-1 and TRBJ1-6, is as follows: KAGVTQTPRYLIKTRGQQVTLSCSPISGHRSVSWYQQTPGQGLQFLFEYFSETQRNKGNFPGRFSGRQFSNSRSEMNVSTLELGDSALYLCASSQDPTGTNSPLHFGNGTRLTVT.

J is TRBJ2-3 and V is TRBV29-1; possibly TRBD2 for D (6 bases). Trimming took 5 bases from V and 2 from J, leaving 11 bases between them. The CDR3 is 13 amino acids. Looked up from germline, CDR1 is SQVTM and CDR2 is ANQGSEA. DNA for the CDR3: TGCAGCGTTAGGGGACTTAACACAGATACGCAGTATTTT. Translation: CSVRGLNTDTQYF.

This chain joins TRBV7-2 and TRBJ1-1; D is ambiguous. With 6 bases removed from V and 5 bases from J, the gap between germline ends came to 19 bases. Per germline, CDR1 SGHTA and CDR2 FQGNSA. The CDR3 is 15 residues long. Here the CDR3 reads CASSTGPTITTEAFF. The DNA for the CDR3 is TGTGCCAGCAGTACCGGACCCACAATTACGACTGAAGCTTTCTTT.

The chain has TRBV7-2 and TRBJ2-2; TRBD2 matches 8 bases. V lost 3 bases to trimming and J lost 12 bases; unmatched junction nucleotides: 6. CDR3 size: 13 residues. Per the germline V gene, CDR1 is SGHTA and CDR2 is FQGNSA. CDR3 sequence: CASSLEIAGKLFF. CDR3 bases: TGTGCCAGCAGCTTGGAGATAGCGGGAAAGCTGTTTTTT.

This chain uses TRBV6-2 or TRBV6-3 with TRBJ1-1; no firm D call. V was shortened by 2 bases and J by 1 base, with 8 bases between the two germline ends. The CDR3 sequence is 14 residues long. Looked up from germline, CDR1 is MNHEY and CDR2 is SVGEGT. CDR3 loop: CASSYEVKNTEAFF. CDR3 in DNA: TGTGCCAGCAGTTACGAAGTCAAGAACACTGAAGCTTTCTTT.

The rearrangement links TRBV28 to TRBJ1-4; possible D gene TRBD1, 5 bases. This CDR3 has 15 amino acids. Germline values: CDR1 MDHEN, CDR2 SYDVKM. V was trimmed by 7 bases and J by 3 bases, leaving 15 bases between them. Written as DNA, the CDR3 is TGTGCCAGCAACCCGACGGGGCGGCCTAATGAAAAACTGTTTTTT. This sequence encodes CASNPTGRPNEKLFF.

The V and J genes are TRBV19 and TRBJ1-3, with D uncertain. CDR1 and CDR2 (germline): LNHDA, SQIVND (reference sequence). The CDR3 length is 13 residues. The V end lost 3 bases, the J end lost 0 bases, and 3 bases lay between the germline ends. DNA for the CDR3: TGTGCCAGTAGTATCTCCTCTGGAAACACCATATATTTT. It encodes CASSISSGNTIYF.

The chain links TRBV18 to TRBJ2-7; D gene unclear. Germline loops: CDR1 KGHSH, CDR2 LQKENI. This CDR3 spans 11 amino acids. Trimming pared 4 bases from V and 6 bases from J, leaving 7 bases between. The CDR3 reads CASSLGVEQYF. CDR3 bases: TGTGCCAGCTCACTTGGGGTCGAGCAGTACTTC.

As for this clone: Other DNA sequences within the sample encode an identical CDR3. The CDR3 loop reads CASSQVVSNQPQHF. The CDR3 bases are TGTGCCAGCAGCCAAGTCGTCAGCAATCAGCCCCAGCATTTT. The chain links TRBV3-1 (or the pseudogene TRBV3-2) to TRBJ1-5; no clear D gene. V was shortened by 1 base and J by 1 base, with 5 bases between the two germline ends. The V gene's germline CDR1 is LGHDT and CDR2 YNNKEL (reference sequence). CDR3 size: 14 residues.

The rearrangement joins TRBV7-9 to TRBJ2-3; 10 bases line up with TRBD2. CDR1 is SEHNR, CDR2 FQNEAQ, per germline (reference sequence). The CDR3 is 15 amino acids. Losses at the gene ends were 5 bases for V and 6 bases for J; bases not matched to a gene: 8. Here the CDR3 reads CASSLTSGMKDTQYF. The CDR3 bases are TGTGCCAGCAGCCTCACTAGCGGGATGAAGGATACGCAGTATTTT.

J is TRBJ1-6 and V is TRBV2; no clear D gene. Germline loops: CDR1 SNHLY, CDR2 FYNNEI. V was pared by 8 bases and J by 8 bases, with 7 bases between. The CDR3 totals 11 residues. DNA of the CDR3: TGTGCCAGCGCCCCTCATTCACCCCTCCACTTT. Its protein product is CASAPHSPLHF.

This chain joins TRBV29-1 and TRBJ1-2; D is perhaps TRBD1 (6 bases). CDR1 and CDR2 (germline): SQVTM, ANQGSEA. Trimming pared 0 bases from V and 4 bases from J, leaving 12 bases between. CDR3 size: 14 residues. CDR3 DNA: TGCAGCGTTGAAGATCAGAGACAGGCCTATGGCTACACCTTC. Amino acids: CSVEDQRQAYGYTF.